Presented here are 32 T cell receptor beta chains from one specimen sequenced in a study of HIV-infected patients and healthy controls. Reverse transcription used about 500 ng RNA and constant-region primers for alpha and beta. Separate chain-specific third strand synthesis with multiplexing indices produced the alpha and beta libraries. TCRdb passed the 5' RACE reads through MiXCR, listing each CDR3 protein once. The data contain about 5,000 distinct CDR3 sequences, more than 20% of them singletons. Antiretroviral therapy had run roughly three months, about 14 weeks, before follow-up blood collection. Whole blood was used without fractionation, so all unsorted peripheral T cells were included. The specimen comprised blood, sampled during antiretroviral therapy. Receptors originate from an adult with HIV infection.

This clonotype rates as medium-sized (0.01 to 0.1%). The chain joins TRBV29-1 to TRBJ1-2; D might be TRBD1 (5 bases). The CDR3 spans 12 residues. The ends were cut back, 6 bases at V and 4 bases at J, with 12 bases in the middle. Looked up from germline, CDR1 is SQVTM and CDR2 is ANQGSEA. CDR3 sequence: CSVGPQAYGYTF. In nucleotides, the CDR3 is TGCAGCGTGGGACCACAAGCCTATGGCTACACCTTC.

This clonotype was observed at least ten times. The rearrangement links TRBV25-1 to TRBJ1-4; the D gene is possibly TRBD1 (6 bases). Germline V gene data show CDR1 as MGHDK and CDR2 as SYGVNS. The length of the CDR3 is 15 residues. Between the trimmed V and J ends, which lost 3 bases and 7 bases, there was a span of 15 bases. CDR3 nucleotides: TGTGCCAGCAGTGAGGCTTGGGGGCGCGGTGAAAAACTGTTTTTT. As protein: CASSEAWGRGEKLFF.

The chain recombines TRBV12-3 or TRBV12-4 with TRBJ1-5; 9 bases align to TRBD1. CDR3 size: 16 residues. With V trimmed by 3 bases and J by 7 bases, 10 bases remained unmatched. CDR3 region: CASSLLEGQGKQPQHF. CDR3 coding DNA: TGTGCCAGCAGTTTGTTGGAAGGACAGGGGAAACAGCCCCAGCATTTT.

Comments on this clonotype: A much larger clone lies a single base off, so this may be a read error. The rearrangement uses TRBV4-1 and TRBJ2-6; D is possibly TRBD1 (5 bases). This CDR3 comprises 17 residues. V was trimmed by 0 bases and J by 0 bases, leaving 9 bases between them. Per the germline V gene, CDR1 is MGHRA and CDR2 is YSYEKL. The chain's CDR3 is CASSQEDRDSGANVLTF. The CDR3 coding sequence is TGCGCCAGCAGCCAAGAAGACAGAGACTCTGGGGCCAACGTCCTGACTTTC.

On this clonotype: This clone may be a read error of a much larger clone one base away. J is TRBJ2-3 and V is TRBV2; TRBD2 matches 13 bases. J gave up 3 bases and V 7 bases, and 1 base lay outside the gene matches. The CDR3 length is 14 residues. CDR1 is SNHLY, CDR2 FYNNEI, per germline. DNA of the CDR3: TGTGCCAGCACGGGACTAGCGGGAACAGATACGCAGTATTTT. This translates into CASTGLAGTDTQYF.

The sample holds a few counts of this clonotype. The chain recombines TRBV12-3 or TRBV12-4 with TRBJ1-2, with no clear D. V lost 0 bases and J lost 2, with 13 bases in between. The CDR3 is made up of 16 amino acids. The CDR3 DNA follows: TGTGCCAGCAGTTTAGCGCCCCTCAACGAGAACTATGGCTACACCTTC. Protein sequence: CASSLAPLNENYGYTF.

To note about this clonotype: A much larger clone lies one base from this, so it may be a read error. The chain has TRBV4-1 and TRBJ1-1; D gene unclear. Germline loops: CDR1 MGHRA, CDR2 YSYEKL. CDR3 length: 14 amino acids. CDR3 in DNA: TGCGCCAGCAGCCAAGTGTGGTCATCCTCTGAAGCTTCCTTT. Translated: CASSQVWSSSEASF.

The CDR3 loop is CASTTEPYEQYF. The CDR3 coding sequence is TGTGCCAGCACTACAGAACCATACGAGCAGTACTTC. The chain has TRBV6-2 or TRBV6-3 and TRBJ2-7; no clear D gene. Trimming removed 7 bases from V and 4 bases from J, with 11 bases in between. There are 12 residues in the CDR3. Germline V lookup: CDR1 MNHEY, CDR2 SVGEGT.

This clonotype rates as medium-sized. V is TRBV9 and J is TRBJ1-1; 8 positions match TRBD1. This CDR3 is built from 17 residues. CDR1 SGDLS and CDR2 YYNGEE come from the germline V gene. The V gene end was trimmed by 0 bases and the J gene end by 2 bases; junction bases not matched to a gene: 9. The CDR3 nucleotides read TGTGCCAGCAGCGTAGTCTCTGGGACAGGAGTAAACACTGAAGCTTTCTTT. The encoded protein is CASSVVSGTGVNTEAFF.

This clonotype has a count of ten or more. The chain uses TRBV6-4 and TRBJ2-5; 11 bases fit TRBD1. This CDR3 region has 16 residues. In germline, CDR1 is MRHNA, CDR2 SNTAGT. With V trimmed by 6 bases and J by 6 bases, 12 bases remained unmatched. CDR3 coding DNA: TGTGCCAGCAGGGATGAAAGGACAGGGGGCCTGAAGACCCAGTACTTC. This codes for CASRDERTGGLKTQYF.

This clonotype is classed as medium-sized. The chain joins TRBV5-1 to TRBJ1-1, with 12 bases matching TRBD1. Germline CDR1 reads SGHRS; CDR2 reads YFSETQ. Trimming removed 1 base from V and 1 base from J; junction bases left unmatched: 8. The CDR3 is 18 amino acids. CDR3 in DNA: TGCGCCAGCAGCTTGCTACCCGGGACAGGGGGCGCGAACACTGAAGCTTTCTTT. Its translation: CASSLLPGTGGANTEAFF.

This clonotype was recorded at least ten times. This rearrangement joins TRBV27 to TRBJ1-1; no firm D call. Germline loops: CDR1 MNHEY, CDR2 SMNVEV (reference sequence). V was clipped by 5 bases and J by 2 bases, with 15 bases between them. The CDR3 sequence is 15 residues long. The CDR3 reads CASSPQQSINTEAFF. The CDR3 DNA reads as TGTGCCAGCAGTCCCCAACAGTCGATAAACACTGAAGCTTTCTTT.

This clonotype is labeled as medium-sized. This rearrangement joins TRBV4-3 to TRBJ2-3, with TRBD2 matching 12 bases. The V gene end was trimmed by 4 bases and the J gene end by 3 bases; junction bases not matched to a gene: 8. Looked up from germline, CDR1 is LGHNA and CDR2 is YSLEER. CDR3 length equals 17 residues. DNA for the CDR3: TGCGCCAGCAGCCGCCAGACTAGCGGGGGTATTACAGATACGCAGTATTTT. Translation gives CASSRQTSGGITDTQYF.

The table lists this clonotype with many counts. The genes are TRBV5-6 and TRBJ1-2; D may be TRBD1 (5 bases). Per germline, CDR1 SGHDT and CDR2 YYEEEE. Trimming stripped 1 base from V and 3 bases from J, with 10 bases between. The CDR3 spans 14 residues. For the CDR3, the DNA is TGTGCCAGCAGCTTGACGGGGGTCCACTATGGCTACACCTTC. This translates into CASSLTGVHYGYTF.

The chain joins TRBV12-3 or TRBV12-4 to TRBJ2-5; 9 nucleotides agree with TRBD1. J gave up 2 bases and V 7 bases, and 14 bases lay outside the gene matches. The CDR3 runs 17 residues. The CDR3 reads CASNPTGGAGHQETQYF. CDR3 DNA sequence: TGTGCCAGCAACCCGACAGGGGGTGCGGGCCATCAAGAGACCCAGTACTTC.

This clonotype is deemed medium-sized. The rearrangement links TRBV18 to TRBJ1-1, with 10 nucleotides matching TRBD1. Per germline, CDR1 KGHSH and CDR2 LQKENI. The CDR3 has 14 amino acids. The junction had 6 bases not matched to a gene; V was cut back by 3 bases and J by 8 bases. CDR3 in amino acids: CASSPGQGGFEAFF. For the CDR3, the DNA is TGTGCCAGCTCACCTGGACAGGGGGGTTTCGAAGCTTTCTTT.

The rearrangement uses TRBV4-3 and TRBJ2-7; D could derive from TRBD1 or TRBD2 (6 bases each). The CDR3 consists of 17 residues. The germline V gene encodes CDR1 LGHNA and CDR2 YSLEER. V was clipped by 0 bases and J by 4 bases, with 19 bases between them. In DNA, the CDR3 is TGCGCCAGCAGCCAAGATGGGCCCGAGGGGGGCCAGTACGAGCAGTACTTC. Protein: CASSQDGPEGGQYEQYF.

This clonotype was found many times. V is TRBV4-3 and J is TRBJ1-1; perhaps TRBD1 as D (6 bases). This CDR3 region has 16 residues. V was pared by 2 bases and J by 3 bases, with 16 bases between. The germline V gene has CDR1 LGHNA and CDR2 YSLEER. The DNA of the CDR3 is TGCGCCAGCAGCCAATGCCCGACAGGATGGGACACTGAAGCTTTCTTT. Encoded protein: CASSQCPTGWDTEAFF.

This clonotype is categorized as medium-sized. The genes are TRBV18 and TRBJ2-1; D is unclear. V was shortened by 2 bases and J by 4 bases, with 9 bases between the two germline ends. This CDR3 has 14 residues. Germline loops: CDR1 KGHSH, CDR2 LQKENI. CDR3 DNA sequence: TGTGCCAGCTCACCAGGTGGACCTTACAATGAGCAGTTCTTC. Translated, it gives CASSPGGPYNEQFF.

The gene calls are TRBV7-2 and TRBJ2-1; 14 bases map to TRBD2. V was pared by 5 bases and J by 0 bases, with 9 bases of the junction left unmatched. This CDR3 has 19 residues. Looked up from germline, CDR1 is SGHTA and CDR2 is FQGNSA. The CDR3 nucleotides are TGTGCCAGCAGCCCCCGGGGACTAGCGGGGGCAAGCTCCTACAATGAGCAGTTCTTC. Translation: CASSPRGLAGASSYNEQFF.

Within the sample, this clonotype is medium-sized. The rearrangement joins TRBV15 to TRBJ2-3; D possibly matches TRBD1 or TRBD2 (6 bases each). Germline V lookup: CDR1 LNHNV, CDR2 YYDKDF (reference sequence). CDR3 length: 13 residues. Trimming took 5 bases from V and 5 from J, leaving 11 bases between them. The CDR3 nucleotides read TGTGCCACCAGCCCGAGGGGGGAAGATACGCAGTATTTT. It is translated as CATSPRGEDTQYF. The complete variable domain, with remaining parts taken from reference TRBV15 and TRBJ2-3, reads DAMVIQNPRYQVTQFGKPVTLSCSQTLNHNVMYWYQQKSSQAPKLLFHYYDKDFNNEADTPDNFQSRRPNTSFCFLDIRSPGLGDTAMYLCATSPRGEDTQYFGPGTRLTVL.

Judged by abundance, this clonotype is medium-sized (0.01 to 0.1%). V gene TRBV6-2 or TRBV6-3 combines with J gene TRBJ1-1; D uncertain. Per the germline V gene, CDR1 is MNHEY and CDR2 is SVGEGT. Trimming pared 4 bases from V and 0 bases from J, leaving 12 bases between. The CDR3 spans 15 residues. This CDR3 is CASSSRRTMNTEAFF. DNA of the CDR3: TGTGCCAGCAGTTCCCGACGGACTATGAACACTGAAGCTTTCTTT.

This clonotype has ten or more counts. This chain's CDR3 is CASSLGARSLQETQYF. CDR3 in DNA: TGTGCCAGCAGCTTAGGGGCCAGGTCACTACAAGAGACCCAGTACTTC. The chain employs TRBV7-8 and TRBJ2-5; no clear D gene. Between the trimmed V and J ends, which lost 1 base and 2 bases, there was a span of 14 bases. CDR1 and CDR2 (germline): SGHVS, FQNEAQ. There are 16 residues in the CDR3.

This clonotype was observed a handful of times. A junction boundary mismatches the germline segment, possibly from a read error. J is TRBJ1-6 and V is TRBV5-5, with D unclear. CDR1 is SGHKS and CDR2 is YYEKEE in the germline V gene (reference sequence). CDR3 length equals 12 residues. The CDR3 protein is CAISLGNSPLHF. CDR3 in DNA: TGTGCCATCAGCTTGGGGAATTCACCCCTCCACTTT. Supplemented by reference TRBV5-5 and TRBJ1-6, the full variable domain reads DAGVTQSPTHLIKTRGQQVTLRCSPISGHKSVSWYQQVLGQGPQFIFQYYEKEERGRGNFPDRFSARQFPNYSSELNVNALLLGDSALYLCAISLGNSPLHFGNGTRLTVT.

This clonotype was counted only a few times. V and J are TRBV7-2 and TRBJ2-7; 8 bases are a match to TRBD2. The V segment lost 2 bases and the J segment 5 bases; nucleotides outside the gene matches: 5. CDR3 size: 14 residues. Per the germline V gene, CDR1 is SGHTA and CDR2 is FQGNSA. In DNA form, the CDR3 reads TGTGCCAGCAGCTTAAGGCGGGGGGTTCACGAGCAGTACTTC. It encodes CASSLRRGVHEQYF.

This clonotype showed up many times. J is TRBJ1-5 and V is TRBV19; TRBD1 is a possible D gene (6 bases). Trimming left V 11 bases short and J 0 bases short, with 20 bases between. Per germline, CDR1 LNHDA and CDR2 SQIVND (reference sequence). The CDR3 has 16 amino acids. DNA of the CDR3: TGTGCCTCAAACGCCCGAGGGGGGGTTAGCAATCAGCCCCAGCATTTT. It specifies CASNARGGVSNQPQHF.

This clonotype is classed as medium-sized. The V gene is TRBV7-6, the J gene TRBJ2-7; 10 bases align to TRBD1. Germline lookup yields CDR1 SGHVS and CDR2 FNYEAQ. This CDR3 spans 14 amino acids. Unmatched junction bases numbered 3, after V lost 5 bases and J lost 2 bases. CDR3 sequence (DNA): TGTGCCAGCAGCCCCGGGACAGGGGCCTACGAGCAGTACTTC. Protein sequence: CASSPGTGAYEQYF. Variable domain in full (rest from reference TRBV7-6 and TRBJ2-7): GAGVSQSPRYKVTKRGQDVALRCDPISGHVSLYWYRQALGQGPEFLTYFNYEAQQDKSGLPNDRFSAERPEGSISTLTIQRTEQRDSAMYRCASSPGTGAYEQYFGPGTRLTVT.

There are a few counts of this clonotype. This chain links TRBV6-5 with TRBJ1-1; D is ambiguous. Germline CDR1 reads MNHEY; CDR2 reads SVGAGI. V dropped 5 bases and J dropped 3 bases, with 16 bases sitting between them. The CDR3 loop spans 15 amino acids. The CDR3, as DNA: TGTGCCAGCAGTACCCTTCTCGGGAAACACACTGAAGCTTTCTTT. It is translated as CASSTLLGKHTEAFF.

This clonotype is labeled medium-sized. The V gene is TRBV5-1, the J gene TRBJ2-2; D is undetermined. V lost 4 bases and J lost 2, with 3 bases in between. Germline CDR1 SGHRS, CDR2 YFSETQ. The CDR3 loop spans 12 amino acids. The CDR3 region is CASSPNTGELFF. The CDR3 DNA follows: TGCGCCAGCAGCCCCAACACCGGGGAGCTGTTTTTT.

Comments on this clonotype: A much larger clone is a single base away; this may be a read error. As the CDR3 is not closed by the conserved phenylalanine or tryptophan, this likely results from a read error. The CDR3 nucleotides read TGTGCCAGTAGTATAGATTCTAGCGGGGTCTACGAGCAGTACTTA. Translated, it gives CASSIDSSGVYEQYL. The V gene is TRBV19, the J gene TRBJ2-7; 9 bases line up with TRBD2. Germline V gene data show CDR1 as LNHDA and CDR2 as SQIVND (reference sequence). V gave up 0 bases and J gave up 3 bases; unmatched junction bases: 3. The CDR3 runs 15 residues.

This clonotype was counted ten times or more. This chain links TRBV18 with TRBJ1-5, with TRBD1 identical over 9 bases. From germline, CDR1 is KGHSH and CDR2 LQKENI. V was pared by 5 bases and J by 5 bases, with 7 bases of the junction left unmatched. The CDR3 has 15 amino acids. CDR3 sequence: CASSVTGGEDQPQHF. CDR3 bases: TGTGCCAGCTCAGTTACAGGGGGCGAGGATCAGCCCCAGCATTTT.

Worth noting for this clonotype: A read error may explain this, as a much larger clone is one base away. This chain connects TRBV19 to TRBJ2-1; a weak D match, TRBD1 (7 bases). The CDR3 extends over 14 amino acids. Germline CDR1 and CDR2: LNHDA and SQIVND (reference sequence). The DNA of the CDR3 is TGTGACAGTAGTATCGGGGGACAGAGCAATGAGCAGTTCTTC. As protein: CDSSIGGQSNEQFF.